The present T cell receptor beta chain was sequenced within a study of T-cell memory formation after mild COVID-19. This clonotype was detected a few times. TCRdb reprocessed the 5' RACE reads with MiXCR, giving one entry per CDR3 protein. The table records about 470,000 distinct CDR3 sequences, nearly 25% of them present only once. Looked up from germline, CDR1 is LGHDT and CDR2 is YNNKEL (reference sequence). The CDR3 covers 17 residues. J gave up 2 bases and V 0 bases, and 9 bases lay outside the gene matches. This clonotype originated in an adult woman who had mild COVID-19 (a few samples of this study predate the infection). Cell type and time point are not known. Material for sequencing was PBMCs or a T cell subset sorted from them (not recorded which). The chain is built from TRBV3-1 and TRBJ1-2; TRBD1 matches at 7 bases. This chain's CDR3 is CASSQEFLGRGNYGYTF. The DNA for the CDR3 is TGTGCCAGCAGCCAAGAGTTCCTGGGCAGGGGGAACTATGGCTACACCTTC.